These 12 T cell receptor beta chains were all obtained from the same sample, sequenced in a study of T-cell reconstitution after alpha-beta-depleted transplantation in children. Unique molecular identifiers were used to barcode this TCRbeta library. TCRdb analysed the PCR reads with MiXCR anew, one entry per CDR3 protein. The data contain around 250,000 distinct CDR3 sequences, about 26% of them singletons. This material consisted of PBMCs, taken before TCRalphabeta/CD19-depleted stem cell transplant. Receptor source: a girl between 2 and 10 years old with Fanconi anemia, due to receive a stem cell transplant.

This clonotype was seen a few times. This chain joins TRBV12-3 or TRBV12-4 and TRBJ2-5; D remains ambiguous. V was shortened by 4 bases and J by 13 bases, with 16 bases between the two germline ends. This CDR3 has 12 residues. The CDR3 DNA sequence: TGTGCCAGCAGTTCCCCTCCCGGGCCCCCGTACTTC. Translation gives CASSSPPGPPYF.

In its sample, this clonotype was seen many times. Here the CDR3 DNA reads TGTGCCAGCCAGACTAGCGGGGGGGCGGCATACAATGAGCAGTTCTTC. Translating it yields CASQTSGGAAYNEQFF. The chain recombines TRBV12-3 or TRBV12-4 with TRBJ2-1, with 14 bases identical to TRBD2. The CDR3 is made up of 16 amino acids. The V gene end was trimmed by 8 bases and the J gene end by 4 bases; junction bases not matched to a gene: 7.

V usage is TRBV24-1 and J usage is TRBJ2-1, with 13 bases identical to TRBD2. Trimming at V came to 6 bases and at J to 10 bases, leaving 5 bases not matched to a gene. Germline V gives CDR1 KGHDR, CDR2 SFDVKD. CDR3 length: 14 residues. Here the CDR3 reads CATSTSGRAWEQFF. CDR3 coding DNA: TGTGCCACCAGTACTAGCGGGAGGGCCTGGGAGCAGTTCTTC.

In its sample, this clonotype was seen a few times. The gene calls are TRBV20-1 and TRBJ2-1, with 9 bases fitting TRBD1. Trimming cost V 6 bases and J 9 bases; bases outside gene matches: 9. CDR3 length: 13 residues. CDR1 and CDR2 (germline): DFQATT, SNEGSKA (reference sequence). CDR3 DNA: TGCAGTGCGGCCGGGACAGGGATGGGTGAGCAGTTCTTC. This codes for CSAAGTGMGEQFF.

The genes are TRBV11-2 and TRBJ2-1, with D possibly TRBD1 on 6 matching bases. The CDR3 totals 16 residues. Per germline, CDR1 SGHAT and CDR2 FQNNGV. Trimming shortened V by 1 base and J by 3 bases, and 13 bases separated the two germline ends. CDR3 residues: CASSLAGADLYNEQFF. CDR3 bases: TGTGCCAGCAGCTTAGCAGGGGCGGACCTCTACAATGAGCAGTTCTTC.

This clonotype was seen at least ten times. This chain uses TRBV20-1 with TRBJ2-7; D possibly uses TRBD1 or TRBD2 (7 bases each). The CDR3 loop spans 17 amino acids. Germline CDR1 DFQATT, CDR2 SNEGSKA (reference sequence). Trimming removed 1 base from V and 11 bases from J, with 30 bases in between. The CDR3 nucleotides are TGCAGTGCTAGAGCTTCAGGGGGAGGGGCGAATAACAAAGGGGAGTACTTC. The encoded protein is CSARASGGGANNKGEYF.

The rearrangement uses TRBV10-3 and TRBJ1-1; no reliable D call. The germline V gene has CDR1 ENHRY and CDR2 SYGVKD. V lost 7 bases, J lost 0 bases, and 9 bases lay in between. There are 13 residues in the CDR3. The DNA of the CDR3 is TGTGCCATCAAGGGAGACATGAACACTGAAGCTTTCTTT. Translated: CAIKGDMNTEAFF.

In its sample, this clonotype was seen many times. This rearrangement joins TRBV7-6 to TRBJ2-3, with 7 bases aligning to TRBD1. CDR1 and CDR2 from the germline V gene are SGHVS and FNYEAQ. The junction had 11 bases not matched to a gene; V was cut back by 3 bases and J by 2 bases. The CDR3 extends over 17 amino acids. The CDR3 is CASSFNDRDQPTDTQYF. CDR3 nucleotide sequence: TGTGCCAGCAGCTTCAATGACAGGGATCAACCCACAGATACGCAGTATTTT.

Turning to this clonotype: No conserved phenylalanine or tryptophan ends this CDR3, so it is likely a read error. No DNA is shown, since the ends of the CDR3 on it are uncertain; the CDR3 is the one TCRdb lists. The chain is built from TRBV7-6 and TRBJ2-5. Looked up from germline, CDR1 is SGHVS and CDR2 is FNYEAQ. Counting both end residues, the CDR3 totals 12 amino acids. The CDR3 region is CASSLVSQELHS.

This rearrangement joins TRBV20-1 to TRBJ2-7; no reliable D call. The CDR3 is made up of 14 amino acids. Germline loops: CDR1 DFQATT, CDR2 SNEGSKA (reference sequence). The germline V and J ends were trimmed by 0 bases and 2 bases, with 11 bases remaining between them. The CDR3 is CSARDLGFTYEQYF. DNA of the CDR3: TGCAGTGCTAGAGATCTAGGGTTTACCTACGAGCAGTACTTC.

This chain links TRBV20-1 with TRBJ1-1; perhaps TRBD1 as D (6 bases). This CDR3 has 12 amino acids. Germline CDR1 and CDR2: DFQATT and SNEGSKA (reference sequence). With 3 bases removed from V and 1 base from J, the gap between germline ends came to 6 bases. The CDR3 is CSARTGNTEAFF. The CDR3 DNA reads as TGCAGTGCTAGGACAGGGAACACTGAAGCTTTCTTT.

This clonotype was observed many times. V usage is TRBV29-1 and J usage is TRBJ2-1; a possible D gene is TRBD2 (5 bases). V gave up 4 bases and J gave up 10 bases, with 14 bases separating them. This CDR3 comprises 12 residues. Germline CDR1 reads SQVTM; CDR2 reads ANQGSEA. The CDR3 loop reads CSVGVGGDEQFF. CDR3 DNA: TGCAGCGTTGGGGTAGGAGGTGACGAGCAGTTCTTC.